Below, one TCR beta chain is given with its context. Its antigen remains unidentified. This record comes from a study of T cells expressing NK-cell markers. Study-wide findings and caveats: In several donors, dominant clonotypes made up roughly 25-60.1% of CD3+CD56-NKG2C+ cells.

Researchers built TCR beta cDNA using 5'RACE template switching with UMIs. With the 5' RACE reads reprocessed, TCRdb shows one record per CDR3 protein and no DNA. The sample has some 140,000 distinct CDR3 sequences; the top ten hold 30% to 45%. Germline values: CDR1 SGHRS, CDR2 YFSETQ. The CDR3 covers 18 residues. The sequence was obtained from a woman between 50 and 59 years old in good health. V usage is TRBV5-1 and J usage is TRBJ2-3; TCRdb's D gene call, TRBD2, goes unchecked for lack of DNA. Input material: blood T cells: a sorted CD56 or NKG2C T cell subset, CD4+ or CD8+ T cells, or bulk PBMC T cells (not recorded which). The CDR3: CASSHIARLAGSTDTQYF.